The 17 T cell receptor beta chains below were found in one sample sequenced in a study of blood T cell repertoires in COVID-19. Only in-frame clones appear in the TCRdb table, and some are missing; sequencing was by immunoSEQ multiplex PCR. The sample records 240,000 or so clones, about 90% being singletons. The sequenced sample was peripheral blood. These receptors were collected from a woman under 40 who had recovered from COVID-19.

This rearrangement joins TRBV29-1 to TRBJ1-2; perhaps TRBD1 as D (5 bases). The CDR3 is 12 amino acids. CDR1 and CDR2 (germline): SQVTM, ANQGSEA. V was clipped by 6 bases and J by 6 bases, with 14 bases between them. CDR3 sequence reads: CSVYDSTHGYTF. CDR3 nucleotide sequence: TGCAGCGTCTACGACAGCACCCATGGCTACACCTTC.

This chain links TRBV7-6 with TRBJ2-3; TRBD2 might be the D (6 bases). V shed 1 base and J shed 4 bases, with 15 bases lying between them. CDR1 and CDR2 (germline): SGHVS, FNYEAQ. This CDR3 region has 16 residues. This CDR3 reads CASSLEGWDSPDTQYF. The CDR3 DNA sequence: TGTGCCAGCAGCTTAGAAGGTTGGGACTCTCCAGATACGCAGTATTTT.

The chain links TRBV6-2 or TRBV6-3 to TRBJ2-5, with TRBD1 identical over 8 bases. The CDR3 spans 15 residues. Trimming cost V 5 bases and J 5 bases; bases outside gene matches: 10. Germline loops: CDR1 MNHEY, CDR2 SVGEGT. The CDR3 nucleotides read TGTGCCAGCAGTAGAGGACAGGGCAGGGGGGAGACCCAGTACTTC. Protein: CASSRGQGRGETQYF.

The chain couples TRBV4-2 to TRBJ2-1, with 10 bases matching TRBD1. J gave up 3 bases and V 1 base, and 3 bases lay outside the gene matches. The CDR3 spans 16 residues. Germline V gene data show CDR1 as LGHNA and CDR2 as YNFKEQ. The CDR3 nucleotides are TGTGCCAGCAGCCAAGGGGGGACAGGGGTCTACAATGAGCAGTTCTTC. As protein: CASSQGGTGVYNEQFF.

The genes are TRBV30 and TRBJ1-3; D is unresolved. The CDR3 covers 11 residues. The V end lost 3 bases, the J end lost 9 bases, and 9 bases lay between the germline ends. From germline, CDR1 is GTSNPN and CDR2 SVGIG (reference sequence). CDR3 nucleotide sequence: TGTGCCTGGAGCCCTATTAGCACCATATATTTT. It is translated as CAWSPISTIYF.

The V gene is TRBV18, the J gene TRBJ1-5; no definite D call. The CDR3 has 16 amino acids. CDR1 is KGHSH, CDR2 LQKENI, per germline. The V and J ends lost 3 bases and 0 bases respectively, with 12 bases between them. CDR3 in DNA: TGTGCCAGCTCACCCCAGGCACCAGATAGCAATCAGCCCCAGCATTTT. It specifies CASSPQAPDSNQPQHF.

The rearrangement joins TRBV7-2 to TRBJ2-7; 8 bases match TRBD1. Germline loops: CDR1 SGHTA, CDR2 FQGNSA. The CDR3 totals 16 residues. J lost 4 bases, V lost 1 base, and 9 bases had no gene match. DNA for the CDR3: TGTGCCAGCAGCTTAGAGAGGACAGGGTATAGGTACGAGCAGTACTTC. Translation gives CASSLERTGYRYEQYF.

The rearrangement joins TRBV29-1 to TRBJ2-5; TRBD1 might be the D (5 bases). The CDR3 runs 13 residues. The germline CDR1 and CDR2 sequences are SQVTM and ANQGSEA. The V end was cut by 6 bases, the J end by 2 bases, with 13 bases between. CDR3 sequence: CSVSTGIQETQYF. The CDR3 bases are TGCAGCGTCAGCACAGGAATTCAAGAGACCCAGTACTTC.

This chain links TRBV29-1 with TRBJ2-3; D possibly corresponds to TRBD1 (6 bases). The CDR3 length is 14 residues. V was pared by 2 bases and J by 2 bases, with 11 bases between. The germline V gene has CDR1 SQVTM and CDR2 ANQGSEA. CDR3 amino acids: CSVEIDRNTDTQYF. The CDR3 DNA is TGCAGCGTTGAAATAGACAGGAACACAGATACGCAGTATTTT.

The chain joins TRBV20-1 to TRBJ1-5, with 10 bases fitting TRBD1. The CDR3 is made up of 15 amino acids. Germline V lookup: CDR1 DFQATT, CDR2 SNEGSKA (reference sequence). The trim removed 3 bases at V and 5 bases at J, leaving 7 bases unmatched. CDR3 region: CSASWTGGQDQPQHF. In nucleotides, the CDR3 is TGCAGTGCTAGTTGGACAGGGGGGCAAGATCAGCCCCAGCATTTT.

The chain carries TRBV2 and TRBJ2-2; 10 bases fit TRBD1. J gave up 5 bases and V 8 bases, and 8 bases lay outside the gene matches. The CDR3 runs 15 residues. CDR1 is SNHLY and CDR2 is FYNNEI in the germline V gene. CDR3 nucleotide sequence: TGTGCCAGCCAGACAGGGGGCGTGAAGACCGGGGAGCTGTTTTTT. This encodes CASQTGGVKTGELFF.

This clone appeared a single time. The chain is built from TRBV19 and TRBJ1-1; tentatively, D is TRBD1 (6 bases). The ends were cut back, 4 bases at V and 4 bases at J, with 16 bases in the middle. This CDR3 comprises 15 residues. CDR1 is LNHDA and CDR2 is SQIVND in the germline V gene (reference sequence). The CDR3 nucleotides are TGTGCCAGTAGTAAGCGACCCAGGGGTGGCACTGAAGCTTTCTTT. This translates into CASSKRPRGGTEAFF.

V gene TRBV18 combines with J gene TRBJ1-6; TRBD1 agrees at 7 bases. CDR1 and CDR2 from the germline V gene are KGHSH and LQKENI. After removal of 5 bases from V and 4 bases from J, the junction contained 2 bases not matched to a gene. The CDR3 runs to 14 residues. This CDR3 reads CASSAGQYNSPLHF. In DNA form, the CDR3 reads TGTGCCAGCTCAGCGGGACAGTATAATTCACCCCTCCACTTT.

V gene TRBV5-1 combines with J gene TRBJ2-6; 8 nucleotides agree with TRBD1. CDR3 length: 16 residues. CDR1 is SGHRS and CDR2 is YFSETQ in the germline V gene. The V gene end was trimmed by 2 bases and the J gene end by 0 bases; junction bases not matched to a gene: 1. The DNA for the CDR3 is TGCGCCAGCAGCTTAACAGGGGGCTCTGGGGCCAACGTCCTGACTTTC. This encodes CASSLTGGSGANVLTF.

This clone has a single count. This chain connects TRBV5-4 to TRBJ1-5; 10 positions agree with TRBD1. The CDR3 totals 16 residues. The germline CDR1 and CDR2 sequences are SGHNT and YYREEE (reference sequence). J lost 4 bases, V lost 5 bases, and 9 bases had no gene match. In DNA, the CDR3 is TGTGCCAGCAGAGGGGACAGGGGAGGCCATAATCAGCCCCAGCATTTT. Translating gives CASRGDRGGHNQPQHF.

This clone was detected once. The CDR3 protein is CASSVRGGTSTDTQYF. The CDR3, as DNA: TGTGCCAGCAGCGTACGTGGGGGGACCAGCACAGATACGCAGTATTTT. This chain connects TRBV9 to TRBJ2-3; D is perhaps TRBD2 (6 bases). Deletions cut 1 base from V and 0 bases from J, with 12 bases between. There are 16 residues in the CDR3. The germline V gene encodes CDR1 SGDLS and CDR2 YYNGEE.

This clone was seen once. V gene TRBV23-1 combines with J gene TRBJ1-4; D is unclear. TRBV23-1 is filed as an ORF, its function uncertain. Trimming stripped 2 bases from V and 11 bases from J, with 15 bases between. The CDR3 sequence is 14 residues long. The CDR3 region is CASSQGHPGGKLFF. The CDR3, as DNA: TGCGCCAGCAGTCAAGGGCACCCCGGAGGGAAACTGTTTTTT.